The clone carrying this T cell receptor (beta chain) was counted once. Germline V gene sequence: CDR1 LGHNA, CDR2 YNFKEQ. V dropped 5 bases and J dropped 2 bases, with 10 bases sitting between them. The CDR3 spans 15 residues. As processed by the authors: It was from reference gene primer amplification that nucleated cell counts were estimated. TCRdb's copy holds only in-frame clones and misses some; the assay was immunoSEQ multiplex PCR. The DNA gave D and trimming, while V, J and clone size come from that table. The sample yields roughly 200,000 clones, about 78% seen once. This record comes from a study of blood T cell repertoires in COVID-19. Study information: In each case, the material was cDNA or gDNA derived from T cells, B-cell-depleted T cells, or PBMCs.

The chain combines TRBV4-2 with TRBJ2-6; perhaps TRBD2 as D (6 bases). Source material: peripheral blood. The clonotype comes from a woman between 45 and 65 years old with active or convalescent COVID-19. CDR3 bases: TGTGCCAGCAGCTTTGGCGGGGCTGGGGCCAACGTCCTGACTTTC. Its translation is CASSFGGAGANVLTF.